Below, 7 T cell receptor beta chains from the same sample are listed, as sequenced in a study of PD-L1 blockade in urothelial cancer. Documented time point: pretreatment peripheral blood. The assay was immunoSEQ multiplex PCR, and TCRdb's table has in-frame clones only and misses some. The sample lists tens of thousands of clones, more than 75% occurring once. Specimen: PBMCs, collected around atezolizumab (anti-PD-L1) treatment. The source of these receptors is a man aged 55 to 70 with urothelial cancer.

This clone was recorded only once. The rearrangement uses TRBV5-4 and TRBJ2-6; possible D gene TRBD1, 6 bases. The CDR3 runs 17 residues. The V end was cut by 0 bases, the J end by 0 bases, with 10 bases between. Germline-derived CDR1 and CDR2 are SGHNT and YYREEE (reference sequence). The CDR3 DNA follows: TGTGCCAGCAGCTTGGTAGACAGGAGCTCTGGGGCCAACGTCCTGACTTTC. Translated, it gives CASSLVDRSSGANVLTF.

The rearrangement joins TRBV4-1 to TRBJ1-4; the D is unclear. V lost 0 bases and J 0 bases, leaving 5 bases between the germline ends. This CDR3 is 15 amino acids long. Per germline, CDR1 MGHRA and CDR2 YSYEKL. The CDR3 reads CASSQEAATNEKLFF. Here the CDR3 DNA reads TGCGCCAGCAGCCAAGAGGCGGCAACTAATGAAAAACTGTTTTTT.

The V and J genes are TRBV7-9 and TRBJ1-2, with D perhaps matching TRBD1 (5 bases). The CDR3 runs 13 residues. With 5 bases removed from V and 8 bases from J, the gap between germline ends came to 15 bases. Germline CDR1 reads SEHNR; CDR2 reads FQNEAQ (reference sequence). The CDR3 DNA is TGTGCCAGCAGCCCCCTCGGGGGGAGAGGCTACACCTTC. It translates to CASSPLGGRGYTF.

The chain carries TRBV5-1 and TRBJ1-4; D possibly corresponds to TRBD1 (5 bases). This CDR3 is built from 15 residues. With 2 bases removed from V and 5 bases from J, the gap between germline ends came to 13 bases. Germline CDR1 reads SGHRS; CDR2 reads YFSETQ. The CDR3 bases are TGCGCCAGCAGCTTCAATACGGGGGAAAATGAAAAACTGTTTTTT. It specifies CASSFNTGENEKLFF.

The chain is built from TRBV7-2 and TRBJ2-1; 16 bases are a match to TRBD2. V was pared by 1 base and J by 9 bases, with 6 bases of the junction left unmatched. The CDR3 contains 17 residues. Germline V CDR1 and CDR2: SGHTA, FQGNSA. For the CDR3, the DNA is TGTGCCAGCAGCTTAGTGGGACTAGCGGGGGGGCCTGGTGAGCAGTTCTTC. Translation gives CASSLVGLAGGPGEQFF.

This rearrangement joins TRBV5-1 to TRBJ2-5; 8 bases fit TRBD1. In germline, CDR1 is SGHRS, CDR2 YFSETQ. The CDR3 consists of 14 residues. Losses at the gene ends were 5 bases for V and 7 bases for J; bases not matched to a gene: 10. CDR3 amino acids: CASREGQVKWTQYF. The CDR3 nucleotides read TGCGCCAGCAGGGAGGGACAGGTCAAATGGACCCAGTACTTC. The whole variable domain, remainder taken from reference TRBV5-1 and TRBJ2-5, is KAGVTQTPRYLIKTRGQQVTLSCSPISGHRSVSWYQQTPGQGLQFLFEYFSETQRNKGNFPGRFSGRQFSNSRSEMNVSTLELGDSALYLCASREGQVKWTQYFGPGTRLLVL.

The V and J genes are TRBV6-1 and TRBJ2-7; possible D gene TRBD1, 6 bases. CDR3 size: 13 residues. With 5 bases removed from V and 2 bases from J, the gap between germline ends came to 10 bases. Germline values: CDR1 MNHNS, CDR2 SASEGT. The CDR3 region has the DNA TGTGCCAGCAGTTCACAGGGACCCTACGAGCAGTACTTC. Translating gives CASSSQGPYEQYF.